The T cell receptor beta chain described here comes from a study of blood T cell repertoires in COVID-19. About the research overall: Sources were T cells, B-cell-depleted T cells, or PBMCs; the material itself was cDNA or gDNA.

How the authors handled the data: Reference gene primer amplification gave nucleated cell count estimates. The repertoire was sequenced with immunoSEQ multiplex PCR; TCRdb's copy has only in-frame clones and lacks some. Clonal size and the V and J genes are those of that table, whereas D and trimming came from the DNA. The sample shows roughly 75,000 clones, around 79% of them seen only once. Germline CDR1 MNHEY, CDR2 SVGEGT. V lost 4 bases to trimming and J lost 5 bases; unmatched junction nucleotides: 7. This CDR3 has 16 residues. The sequenced material came from peripheral blood. The chain combines TRBV6-2 or TRBV6-3 with TRBJ2-3; 12 bases are a match to TRBD2. The TCR was taken from a man between 50 and 59 years old with acute or convalescent COVID-19. The DNA of the CDR3 is TGTGCCAGCAGTTCAGGACTAGCGGGAACAAGAGATACGCAGTATTTT. Its translation: CASSSGLAGTRDTQYF.